Presented here are 15 T cell receptor beta chains from one specimen sequenced in a study of T cells expressing NK-cell markers (dated by TCRdb to about 2020). Library generation was performed with 5' RACE. Sequencing used an Illumina HiSeq 2000. TCRdb reprocessed the reads; each CDR3 protein sequence makes one entry, and DNA is unavailable. This sample's table contains about 260,000 distinct CDR3 sequences. Of the sample, 4% to 5% is held by the ten largest clones. The sample comprised blood T cells: a sorted CD56 or NKG2C T cell subset, CD4+ or CD8+ T cells, or bulk PBMC T cells (not recorded which). The receptor set was obtained from a woman between 18 and 70 years old in good health.

The chain joins TRBV19 to TRBJ2-5. The CDR3 totals 11 residues. Germline V lookup: CDR1 LNHDA, CDR2 SQIVND (reference sequence). The CDR3 loop reads CASSVKGTQYF.

The chain carries TRBV4-1 and TRBJ1-5; TCRdb designates TRBD1, a call that cannot be tested without DNA. CDR3 length equals 17 residues. Germline V lookup: CDR1 MGHRA, CDR2 YSYEKL. Here the CDR3 reads CASSPTLGTGSNQPQHF.

V usage is TRBV7-2 and J usage is TRBJ2-7; as DNA is missing, the TRBD2 call by TCRdb cannot be tested. CDR3 size: 14 residues. Germline-derived CDR1 and CDR2 are SGHTA and FQGNSA. The CDR3 loop is CASSPGLAVGEQYF.

V and J are TRBV29-1 and TRBJ1-1. This CDR3 comprises 12 residues. CDR1 is SQVTM, CDR2 ANQGSEA, per germline. This CDR3 reads CSVGRLNTEAFF.

The V and J genes are TRBV6-5 and TRBJ2-7. The CDR3 spans 14 residues. Germline loops: CDR1 MNHEY, CDR2 SVGAGI. This CDR3 reads CASSYDTSSYEQYF.

The chain has TRBV24-1 and TRBJ2-7. CDR1 and CDR2 from the germline V gene are KGHDR and SFDVKD. This CDR3 is built from 12 residues. CDR3 region: CATSEGIYEQYF.

This sequence joins TRBV20-1 and TRBJ2-2; TCRdb proposes TRBD2, but this gene call is untestable without DNA. Germline V gene lookup returns CDR1 DFQATT and CDR2 SNEGSKA (reference sequence). The CDR3 has 17 amino acids. The CDR3 spells CSASAPSGLPNTGELFF.

The chain employs TRBV24-1 and TRBJ1-1. This CDR3 is built from 12 residues. The germline gives CDR1 KGHDR, CDR2 SFDVKD. The CDR3: CGTSDPRPEAFF.

The chain joins TRBV6-1 to TRBJ1-2. CDR1 is MNHNS and CDR2 is SASEGT in the germline V gene. The CDR3 is 14 amino acids. The CDR3: CASIGWREDYGYTF.

The chain recombines TRBV12-3 or TRBV12-4 with TRBJ1-2. CDR3 size: 13 residues. This CDR3 reads CASISQIAYGYTF.

The chain carries TRBV28 and TRBJ2-1; TCRdb's D call of TRBD1 is untestable without DNA. CDR1 is MDHEN and CDR2 is SYDVKM in the germline V gene. The CDR3 consists of 15 residues. This CDR3 reads CASTLRGHSYNEQFF.

The chain uses TRBV10-3 and TRBJ2-3; TCRdb calls TRBD1, which cannot be checked without DNA. Germline loops: CDR1 ENHRY, CDR2 SYGVKD. The CDR3 covers 12 residues. The CDR3 here is CAIAGSTDTQYF.

The chain joins TRBV7-2 to TRBJ2-7. Germline lookup yields CDR1 SGHTA and CDR2 FQGNSA. This CDR3 comprises 14 residues. The CDR3 is CASSFTLTTGEQYF.

The gene calls are TRBV4-2 and TRBJ2-3. The CDR3 totals 14 residues. Germline CDR1 reads LGHNA; CDR2 reads YNFKEQ. This CDR3 reads CASSQDRGADTQYF.

This chain connects TRBV12-3 or TRBV12-4 to TRBJ2-5; the TRBD1 assignment by TCRdb is unverifiable without DNA. This CDR3 has 13 amino acids. The CDR3 reads CASSTHRGETQYF.